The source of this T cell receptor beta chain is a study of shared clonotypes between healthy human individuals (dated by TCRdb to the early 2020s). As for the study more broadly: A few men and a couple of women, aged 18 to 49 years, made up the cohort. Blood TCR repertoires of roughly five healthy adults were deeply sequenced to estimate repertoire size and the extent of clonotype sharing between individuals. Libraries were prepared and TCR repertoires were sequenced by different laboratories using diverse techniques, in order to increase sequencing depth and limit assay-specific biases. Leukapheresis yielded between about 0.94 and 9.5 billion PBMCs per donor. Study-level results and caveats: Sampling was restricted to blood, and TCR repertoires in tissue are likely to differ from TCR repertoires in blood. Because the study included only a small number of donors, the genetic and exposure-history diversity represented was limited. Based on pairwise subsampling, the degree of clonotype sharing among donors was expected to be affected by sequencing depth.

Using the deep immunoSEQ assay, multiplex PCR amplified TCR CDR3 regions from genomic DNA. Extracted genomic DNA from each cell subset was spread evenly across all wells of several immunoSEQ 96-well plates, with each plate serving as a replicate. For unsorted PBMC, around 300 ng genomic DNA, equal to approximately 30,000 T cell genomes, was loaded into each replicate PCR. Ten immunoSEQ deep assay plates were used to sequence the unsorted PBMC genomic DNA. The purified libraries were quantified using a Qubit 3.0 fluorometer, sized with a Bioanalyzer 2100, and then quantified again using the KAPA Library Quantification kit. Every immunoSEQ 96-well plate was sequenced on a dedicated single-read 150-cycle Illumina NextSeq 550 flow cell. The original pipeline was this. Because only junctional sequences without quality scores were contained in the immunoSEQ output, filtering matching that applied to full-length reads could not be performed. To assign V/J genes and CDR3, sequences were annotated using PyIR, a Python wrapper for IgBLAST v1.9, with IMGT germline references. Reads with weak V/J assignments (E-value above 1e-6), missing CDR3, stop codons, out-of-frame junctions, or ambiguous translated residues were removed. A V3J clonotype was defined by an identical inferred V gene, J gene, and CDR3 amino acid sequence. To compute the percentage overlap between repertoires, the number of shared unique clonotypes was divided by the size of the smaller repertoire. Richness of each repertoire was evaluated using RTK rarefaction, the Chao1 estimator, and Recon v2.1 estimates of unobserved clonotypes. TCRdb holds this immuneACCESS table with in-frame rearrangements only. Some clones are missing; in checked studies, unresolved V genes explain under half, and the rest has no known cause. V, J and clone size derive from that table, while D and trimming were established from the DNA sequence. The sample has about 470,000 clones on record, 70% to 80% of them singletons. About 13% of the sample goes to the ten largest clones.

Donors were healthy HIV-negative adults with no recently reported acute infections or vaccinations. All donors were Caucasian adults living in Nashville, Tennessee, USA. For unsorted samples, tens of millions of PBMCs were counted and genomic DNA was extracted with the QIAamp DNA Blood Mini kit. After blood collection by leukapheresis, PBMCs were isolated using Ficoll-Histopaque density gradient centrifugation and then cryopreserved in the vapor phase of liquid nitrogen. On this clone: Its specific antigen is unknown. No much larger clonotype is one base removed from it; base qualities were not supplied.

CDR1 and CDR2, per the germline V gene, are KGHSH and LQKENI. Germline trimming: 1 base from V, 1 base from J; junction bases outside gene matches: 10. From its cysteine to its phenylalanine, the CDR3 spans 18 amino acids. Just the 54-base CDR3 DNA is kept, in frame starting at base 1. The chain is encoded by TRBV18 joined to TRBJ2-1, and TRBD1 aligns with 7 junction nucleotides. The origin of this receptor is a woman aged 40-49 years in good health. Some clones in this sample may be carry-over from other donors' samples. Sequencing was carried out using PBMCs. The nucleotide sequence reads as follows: TGTGCCAGCTCACCACTCCAACAGGGGTGGGGATCCTACAATGAGCAGTTCTTC. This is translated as CASSPLQQGWGSYNEQFF.